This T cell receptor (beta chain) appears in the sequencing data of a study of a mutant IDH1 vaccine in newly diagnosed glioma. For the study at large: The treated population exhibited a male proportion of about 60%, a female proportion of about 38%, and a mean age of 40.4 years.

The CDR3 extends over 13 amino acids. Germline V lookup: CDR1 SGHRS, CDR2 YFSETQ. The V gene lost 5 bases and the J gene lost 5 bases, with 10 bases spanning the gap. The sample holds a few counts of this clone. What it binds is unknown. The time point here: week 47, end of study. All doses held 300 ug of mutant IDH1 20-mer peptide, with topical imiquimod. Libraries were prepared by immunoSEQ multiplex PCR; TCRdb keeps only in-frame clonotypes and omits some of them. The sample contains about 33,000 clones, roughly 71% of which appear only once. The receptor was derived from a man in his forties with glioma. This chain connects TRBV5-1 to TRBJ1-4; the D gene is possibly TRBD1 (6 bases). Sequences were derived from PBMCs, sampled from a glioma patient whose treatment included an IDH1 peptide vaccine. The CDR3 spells CASRRTGNEKLFF. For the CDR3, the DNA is TGCGCCAGCAGACGAACAGGGAATGAAAAACTGTTTTTT.